Below, one T cell receptor beta chain is given with its context. What it binds is not known. During the collection period, no donor immune events like infections were recorded. The CDR3 runs to 14 residues. V was pared by 3 bases and J by 8 bases, with 7 bases of the junction left unmatched. CDR1 SGDLS and CDR2 YYNGEE come from the germline V gene. Generated by immunoSEQ multiplex PCR, the TCRdb table keeps only in-frame clones and is missing some. This sample has 70,000 to 100,000 clones, with 85% to 90% found just once. This sample was taken from a study of identifying expanded T cells in peripheral blood. Study-level results: Clone count variance between roughly two-week samples rose with total template count. Over two and four weeks, about 16 and 20 clones changed, versus approximately 1.2 between replicates.

The source material was blood. This receptor was identified in a person between 18 and 70 years old in good health. The J gene is TRBJ1-4, the V gene TRBV9, with 7 bases matching TRBD1. CDR3 residues: CASSGQGRNEKLFF. CDR3 DNA: TGTGCCAGCAGCGGACAGGGTAGGAACGAAAAACTGTTTTTT.